This TCR beta chain was sequenced for a study of blood T cell repertoires in COVID-19. For the study at large: PBMCs, B-cell-depleted T cells, or T cells provided the cDNA or gDNA that made up the material.

Generated by immunoSEQ multiplex PCR, the TCRdb table keeps only in-frame clones and is missing some. This sample has some 97,000 clones, with around 88% found just once. V was pared by 3 bases and J by 4 bases, with 8 bases between. The CDR3 sequence is 13 residues long. V usage is TRBV12-3 or TRBV12-4 and J usage is TRBJ2-3; unclear D gene. The clonotype comes from a human donor in a cohort sampled during active COVID-19. Source material: peripheral blood. The CDR3 spells CASSFLPADTQYF. CDR3 sequence (DNA): TGTGCCAGCAGTTTCTTACCGGCAGATACGCAGTATTTT.